This T cell receptor beta chain was sequenced in a study of blood T cell repertoires in COVID-19. Study-level background: Spain, Italy and the United States supplied samples that represented acute and convalescent COVID-19. PBMCs, B-cell-depleted T cells, or T cells were the source of the cDNA or gDNA that made up the material.

As originally analysed: Estimates of nucleated cell counts were drawn from the amplification of reference gene primers. The assay was immunoSEQ multiplex PCR, and TCRdb's table has in-frame clones only and misses some. The DNA gave D and trimming, while V, J and clone size come from that table. The sample shows over 100,000 clones, 75% to 85% of them seen only once. J gave up 2 bases and V 3 bases, and 4 bases lay outside the gene matches. This CDR3 spans 15 amino acids. The germline V gene has CDR1 SGDLS and CDR2 YYNGEE. V gene TRBV9 combines with J gene TRBJ2-3; 9 positions match TRBD2. Sequenced input: peripheral blood. This clonotype originated in a woman at least 80 years old with acute or convalescent COVID-19. The DNA of the CDR3 is TGTGCCAGCAGCGCCAGACTAGCGGACACAGATACGCAGTATTTT. This encodes CASSARLADTDTQYF. The full variable domain, rest sourced from reference TRBV9 and TRBJ2-3, is DSGVTQTPKHLITATGQRVTLRCSPRSGDLSVYWYQQSLDQGLQFLIQYYNGEERAKGNILERFSAQQFPDLHSELNLSSLELGDSALYFCASSARLADTDTQYFGPGTRLTVL.